This TCR beta chain appears in the sequencing data of a study of spatial heterogeneity in lung cancer (dated by TCRdb to between 2018 and 2021). A note on the overall study: Beta-chain transcripts were consistently detected in greater numbers than alpha-chain transcripts, which likely reflected higher beta-chain transcript abundance. In the raw uncorrected reads, each unique combination of TCR and UMI appeared more than ten times on average. In non-small cell lung cancer, the study made a quantitative comparison of TCR alpha and beta repertoires among multiple tumor regions, matched nontumor lung and blood. TCR transcript counts in tumor regions correlated strongly with a T cell transcriptional module score from matched bulk RNA-seq. The study linked features of the TCR repertoire to counts of nonsynonymous mutations, which were determined by whole-exome sequencing of tumor tissue. At surgery, both alpha and beta chains were TCR-sequenced in 200 to 250 tumor regions, over 61 matched nontumor lung samples and a few dozen PBMC samples.

The paper as a whole reports these results and caveats: The tumor nonsynonymous mutation count correlated with the number of expanded intratumoral alpha and beta TCRs. TCR-seq was estimated to cover only 6.5% to 9% of tumor T cells for alpha chains and around 13% for beta chains. Confirming at a functional level the hypothesis that regional TCRs recognize regional mutations was considered to require additional single-cell paired TCR alpha and beta sequencing. Counts of ubiquitous and regional expanded TCRs correlated with counts of ubiquitous and regional nonsynonymous mutations, respectively.

The library came from 5' RACE. Reads for this sample came from a NextSeq 500. In the TCR library protocol, a unique molecular identifier was attached to each TCR cDNA molecule so that PCR and sequencing errors could be corrected. The original methods were these. TCR identification, UMI-based error correction and CDR3 extraction were performed with Decombinator tools. Expanded TCRs were defined as those above a frequency of 2 per 1,000, corresponding to the top 1% of the tumor frequency distribution. Expanded tumor TCRs were classed as regional if statistically deemed absent (corrected P<0.05) from at least one tumor region, otherwise ubiquitous. Rényi diversity was computed with the R vegan package after subsampling each repertoire 100 times to 5,000 TCRs. To build CDR3 similarity networks, amino acid triplet string-kernel similarity was used, and CDR3s were connected when their pairwise similarity was above 0.82. In TCRdb, the public reads were trimmed at Q25 with fastp and aligned with MiXCR, with productive beta chains retained. CDR3 protein sequences are deduplicated, and each keeps its most common genes and DNA. TCRdb's processing, not the authors' own work, is the source of the V and J calls. In all, the sample holds 4,000 to 5,000 distinct CDR3 sequences, and around 12% of those were seen once. The top ten clones comprise roughly a quarter of the sample.

This clonotype was seen ten or more times. It has no known antigen specificity. No per-base quality is available; no much larger clone lies one base away. This beta chain lies outside the target of a library built for alpha chains; its clone size means little. The CDR3 sequence holds 14 residues, the cysteine and phenylalanine included. Just the 42-base CDR3 DNA is kept, in frame starting at base 1. V gives up 0 bases and J gives up 10 bases, and the segment between their germline ends measures 13 bases. The germline V gene (reference sequence) provides CDR1 MNHNY and CDR2 SVGAGI. The time point label of this sample denotes: sample taken at primary tumor resection. Samples were obtained from about 69 patients with early-stage, untreated non-small cell lung cancer from the lung TRACERx cohort. For TCR sequencing, whole RNA was extracted from tumor and nontumor lung tissue, or from cryopreserved PBMC samples, and no cell sorting was done. Patients were selected for TCR sequencing only if sufficient RNA was available from at least two tumor regions. Tumor and adjacent nontumor lung specimens were reviewed by a lung pathologist before selection.

The starting material was lung tumor tissue, obtained at surgery. The rearranged segments are TRBV6-6 and TRBJ2-1; confidence is insufficient to name the D gene. The receptor comes from a male donor with early-stage non-small cell lung cancer. The CDR3 reads as follows: CASSYSLDSGEQFF. Here is the DNA: TGTGCCAGCAGTTACTCTTTAGACTCCGGGGAGCAGTTCTTC.